Below are 9 T cell receptor beta chains sequenced from a single sample in a study of cytomegalovirus exposure and HLA in healthy donors. Vbeta (60) and Jbeta (13) primers were used in the PCR. Libraries were prepared by immunoSEQ multiplex PCR; TCRdb keeps only in-frame clonotypes and omits some of them. The sample holds roughly 130,000 clones, about two thirds seen once. The sequenced sample was PBMCs. The source is a woman aged 60-75 years in good health and CMV-seropositive.

The chain combines TRBV27 with TRBJ1-1; D remains ambiguous. The germline V gene has CDR1 MNHEY and CDR2 SMNVEV (reference sequence). The CDR3 spans 14 residues. The V gene lost 2 bases and the J gene lost 5 bases, with 12 bases spanning the gap. CDR3 protein: CASSLTFLSTEAFF. CDR3 DNA sequence: TGTGCCAGCAGTTTAACATTTTTGTCAACTGAAGCTTTCTTT.

The chain links TRBV19 to TRBJ1-5; 7 bases are a match to TRBD1. Germline lookup yields CDR1 LNHDA and CDR2 SQIVND (reference sequence). CDR3 length equals 15 residues. V lost 1 base to trimming and J lost 7 bases; unmatched junction nucleotides: 7. The DNA for the CDR3 is TGTGCCAGTAGTATAGGAGGGGGCGTTGGACAGCCCCAGCATTTT. Translating it yields CASSIGGGVGQPQHF.

The rearrangement joins TRBV7-9 to TRBJ2-4; 12 bases map to TRBD2. With 0 bases clipped from V and 7 bases from J, the junction kept 7 bases outside the gene matches. Germline V gene lookup returns CDR1 SEHNR and CDR2 FQNEAQ (reference sequence). This CDR3 is built from 17 residues. The CDR3 nucleotides read TGTGCCAGCAGCTTAGCGGCTAGCGGGGGGGCCCGGAACATTCAGTACTTC. Translating it yields CASSLAASGGARNIQYF.

The V call is TRBV19, the J call TRBJ1-2, with D perhaps matching TRBD1 (5 bases). The CDR3 consists of 15 residues. CDR1 is LNHDA and CDR2 is SQIVND in the germline V gene (reference sequence). V was clipped by 4 bases and J by 2 bases, with 14 bases between them. The CDR3 nucleotides read TGTGCCAGTAGTAGAACCGGGAGGGGCAACTATGGCTACACCTTC. Translating it yields CASSRTGRGNYGYTF.

The CDR3 is CASSLSRTSGGTDTQYF. Written as DNA, the CDR3 is TGTGCCAGCAGTTTATCCCGGACTAGCGGGGGCACAGATACGCAGTATTTT. The chain couples TRBV27 to TRBJ2-3; TRBD2 matches at 12 bases. V lost 0 bases, J lost 1 base, and 2 bases stayed unmatched. The CDR3 consists of 17 residues. Germline loops: CDR1 MNHEY, CDR2 SMNVEV (reference sequence).

This chain uses TRBV28 with TRBJ1-5, with D perhaps TRBD1 (5 bases). Germline V gene data show CDR1 as MDHEN and CDR2 as SYDVKM. The CDR3 has 13 residues. Trimming left V 10 bases short and J 8 bases short, with 18 bases between. The CDR3 spells CATPGTEGEPQHF. Here the CDR3 DNA reads TGTGCCACTCCCGGGACGGAGGGCGAGCCCCAGCATTTT.

The V call is TRBV6-5, the J call TRBJ1-2; D ambiguous. From germline, CDR1 is MNHEY and CDR2 SVGAGI. V gave up 6 bases and J gave up 2 bases, with 10 bases separating them. The CDR3 contains 13 residues. CDR3 region: CASRKQLNYGYTF. The CDR3 bases are TGTGCCAGCAGGAAACAGCTGAACTATGGCTACACCTTC.

The CDR3 DNA is TGTGCCAGCAGCTTAGGGGACAGGCCGCTCTATGGCTACACCTTC. Amino acid sequence: CASSLGDRPLYGYTF. The chain carries TRBV7-2 and TRBJ1-2; 8 bases match TRBD1. The CDR3 consists of 15 residues. Germline V gives CDR1 SGHTA, CDR2 FQGNSA. The V gene end was trimmed by 1 base and the J gene end by 4 bases; junction bases not matched to a gene: 5.

The genes are TRBV10-3 and TRBJ2-1; 8 bases are a match to TRBD2. Germline V gene lookup returns CDR1 ENHRY and CDR2 SYGVKD. The CDR3 is 13 amino acids. With V trimmed by 5 bases and J by 8 bases, 5 bases remained unmatched. This CDR3 is CAISLGGGYEQFF. The CDR3 DNA reads TGTGCCATCAGTTTGGGCGGGGGGTATGAGCAGTTCTTC.